These 11 T cell receptor beta chains share one sample of origin, sequenced in a study of monozygotic twins with inflammatory bowel disease. TCRdb reanalyzed the 5' RACE reads, giving one entry per CDR3 protein sequence and no DNA. This sample contains 110,000 to 150,000 distinct CDR3 sequences. The material sequenced was blood. These receptors originate from a human donor with ulcerative colitis or Crohn's disease, or a healthy co-twin of an affected twin (not recorded which).

The V gene is TRBV7-8, the J gene TRBJ2-2; checking the TCRdb D call of TRBD1 is not possible without DNA. The CDR3 runs to 17 residues. Germline lookup yields CDR1 SGHVS and CDR2 FQNEAQ. The CDR3 region is CASSLYLRDSQGGELFF.

CDR3 residues: CASSLVTGTTGETQYF. This chain joins TRBV5-1 and TRBJ2-5; lacking DNA, the TRBD1 call made by TCRdb goes unchecked. CDR1 is SGHRS, CDR2 YFSETQ, per germline. CDR3 length equals 16 residues.

The chain joins TRBV7-9 to TRBJ1-5. Germline V lookup: CDR1 SEHNR, CDR2 FQNEAQ (reference sequence). The CDR3 is 15 residues long. CDR3 protein: CASTPLGSNNQPQHF.

The rearrangement uses TRBV12-3 or TRBV12-4 and TRBJ1-3. The length of the CDR3 is 14 residues. This CDR3 is CATTHGFSGNTIYF.

This sequence joins TRBV20-1 and TRBJ2-2. The germline gives CDR1 DFQATT, CDR2 SNEGSKA (reference sequence). This CDR3 comprises 14 residues. The CDR3 is CSARQDWGTGELFF.

The chain links TRBV9 to TRBJ2-7; the D call from TCRdb, TRBD2, cannot be confirmed without DNA. This CDR3 has 15 residues. Germline CDR1 reads SGDLS; CDR2 reads YYNGEE. CDR3 sequence reads: CASSVNSGVSYEQYF.

The V gene is TRBV5-1, the J gene TRBJ1-1. Germline V gene data show CDR1 as SGHRS and CDR2 as YFSETQ. The CDR3 totals 14 residues. CDR3 sequence reads: CASSFEAANTEAFF.

The gene calls are TRBV24-1 and TRBJ2-1; the TCRdb call, TRBD2, lacks DNA for checking. The CDR3 has 19 amino acids. Germline loops: CDR1 KGHDR, CDR2 SFDVKD. This CDR3 is CATSDLSRREGPSYNEQFF.

This chain links TRBV15 with TRBJ2-5; checking the TCRdb D call of TRBD2 is not possible without DNA. The CDR3 extends over 12 amino acids. Germline CDR1 LNHNV, CDR2 YYDKDF (reference sequence). The CDR3 region is CATRALRETQYF.

The chain couples TRBV28 to TRBJ2-3; TCRdb lists TRBD1, though no DNA is available to test this call. The CDR3 has 18 residues. The germline CDR1 and CDR2 sequences are MDHEN and SYDVKM. CDR3 region: CASSLSVGGVGRTDTQYF.

The chain recombines TRBV27 with TRBJ2-7; lacking DNA, the TRBD2 call made by TCRdb goes unchecked. This CDR3 is 15 amino acids long. Germline CDR1 and CDR2: MNHEY and SMNVEV (reference sequence). The CDR3 sequence: CASSEPGTARYEQYF.